The 30 T cell receptor beta chains presented below share a single source sample, sequenced in a study of cytomegalovirus exposure and HLA in healthy donors. Assay: immunoSEQ multiplex PCR; the TCRdb copy retains only in-frame clones and omits some. This sample has some 69,000 clones, with nearly 96% found just once. The specimen sequenced was PBMCs. The receptor source for this set is a woman aged 18-29 years in good health and CMV-seropositive.

The rearrangement links TRBV30 to TRBJ2-5; D perhaps matches TRBD2 (6 bases). V shed 4 bases and J shed 3 bases, with 9 bases lying between them. CDR3 size: 12 residues. The germline CDR1 and CDR2 sequences are GTSNPN and SVGIG (reference sequence). The chain's CDR3 is CAWNRGKETQYF. As DNA, the CDR3 is TGTGCCTGGAATCGCGGGAAAGAGACCCAGTACTTC.

The chain combines TRBV28 with TRBJ1-5; tentative D call: TRBD1 (5 bases). Germline values: CDR1 MDHEN, CDR2 SYDVKM. Trimming cost V 6 bases and J 4 bases, with 16 bases left between them. This CDR3 has 15 residues. CDR3 DNA: TGTGCCAGCAGGGAAGGGGCCGTAGATAATCAGCCCCAGCATTTT. As protein: CASREGAVDNQPQHF.

The chain combines TRBV18 with TRBJ2-5, with D perhaps TRBD1 (8 bases). The CDR3 loop spans 15 amino acids. Trimming pared 3 bases from V and 5 bases from J, leaving 16 bases between. Germline CDR1 and CDR2: KGHSH and LQKENI. CDR3 protein: CASSPKTGGGETQYF. In DNA, the CDR3 is TGTGCCAGCTCACCGAAAACAGGGGGAGGGGAGACCCAGTACTTC.

The CDR3 sequence: CASRPRTSPYEQYF. The CDR3 DNA sequence: TGTGCCAGCAGACCCCGGACTTCTCCTTACGAGCAGTACTTC. V gene TRBV6-5 combines with J gene TRBJ2-7, with D perhaps TRBD2 (5 bases). V was clipped by 6 bases and J by 4 bases, with 16 bases between them. CDR1 and CDR2 (germline): MNHEY, SVGAGI. The CDR3 spans 14 residues.

The chain employs TRBV27 and TRBJ2-5; D is unresolved. V dropped 5 bases and J dropped 1 base, with 14 bases sitting between them. The CDR3 runs 15 residues. CDR1 is MNHEY, CDR2 SMNVEV, per germline (reference sequence). The CDR3 region is CASSPNGPIQETQYF. Written as DNA, the CDR3 is TGTGCCAGCAGTCCAAATGGGCCCATCCAAGAGACCCAGTACTTC.

The V call is TRBV19, the J call TRBJ2-2; D is possibly TRBD1 (6 bases). Germline V lookup: CDR1 LNHDA, CDR2 SQIVND (reference sequence). The CDR3 is made up of 15 amino acids. Trimming pared 9 bases from V and 3 bases from J, leaving 17 bases between. DNA of the CDR3: TGTGCCAGCGGGACAAACCAACAATACACCGGGGAGCTGTTTTTT. Its protein is CASGTNQQYTGELFF.

The rearrangement joins TRBV27 to TRBJ2-5; perhaps TRBD2 as D (5 bases). The germline V gene has CDR1 MNHEY and CDR2 SMNVEV (reference sequence). V lost 4 bases and J lost 2, with 11 bases in between. The CDR3 has 14 residues. CDR3 region: CASSYLASQETQYF. Here the CDR3 DNA reads TGTGCCAGCAGTTATCTAGCAAGTCAAGAGACCCAGTACTTC.

V is TRBV18 and J is TRBJ2-5; D uncertain. This CDR3 is built from 16 residues. The germline V gene has CDR1 KGHSH and CDR2 LQKENI. The germline V and J ends were trimmed by 0 bases and 1 base, with 12 bases remaining between them. The CDR3 sequence is CASSPPPHSPQETQYF. The CDR3 nucleotides read TGTGCCAGCTCACCACCCCCCCACAGCCCCCAAGAGACCCAGTACTTC.

The chain joins TRBV14 to TRBJ2-3; tentative D call: TRBD1 (6 bases). The CDR3 runs 14 residues. CDR1 and CDR2 from the germline V gene are SGHDN and FVKESK. Between the trimmed V and J ends, which lost 4 bases and 2 bases, there was a span of 10 bases. The CDR3 sequence: CASSPRGLTDTQYF. CDR3 nucleotide sequence: TGTGCCAGCAGCCCCAGGGGTCTCACAGATACGCAGTATTTT.

The CDR3 is CASQASNTGELFF. As DNA, the CDR3 is TGTGCTAGTCAGGCCTCGAACACCGGGGAGCTGTTTTTT. The rearrangement uses TRBV7-7 and TRBJ2-2; D is ambiguous. The CDR3 spans 13 residues. Germline V CDR1 and CDR2: SSHAT, FNYEAQ (reference sequence). The full variable domain, completed using reference TRBV7-7 and TRBJ2-2, is GAGVSQSPRYKVTKRGQDVTLRCDPISSHATLYWYQQALGQGPEFLTYFNYEAQPDKSGLPSDRFSAERPEGSISTLTIQRTEQRDSAMYRCASQASNTGELFFGEGSRLTVL.

This sequence joins TRBV6-6 and TRBJ2-5; D is undetermined. V was pared by 0 bases and J by 1 base, with 6 bases between. This CDR3 comprises 14 residues. CDR1 and CDR2 from the germline V gene are MNHNY and SVGAGI (reference sequence). The DNA of the CDR3 is TGTGCCAGCAGTTACTCTCCGGGCCAAGAGACCCAGTACTTC. Its protein is CASSYSPGQETQYF.

V is TRBV28 and J is TRBJ1-2; perhaps TRBD1 as D (5 bases). The germline V and J ends were trimmed by 4 bases and 7 bases, with 16 bases remaining between them. From germline, CDR1 is MDHEN and CDR2 SYDVKM. The CDR3 runs 14 residues. The CDR3 DNA sequence: TGTGCCAGCAGTTCAGCAGGGTCTTTGATTGGCTACACCTTC. Protein sequence: CASSSAGSLIGYTF.

V is TRBV29-1 and J is TRBJ2-5; 8 nucleotides match TRBD1. Germline lookup yields CDR1 SQVTM and CDR2 ANQGSEA. The CDR3 runs 13 residues. V was pared by 5 bases and J by 4 bases, with 6 bases of the junction left unmatched. The CDR3 DNA sequence: TGCAGCGTTCTTGGACAGGGCATAGAGACCCAGTACTTC. Its translation: CSVLGQGIETQYF.

This clone came up once. V is TRBV28 and J is TRBJ1-5; 8 bases are shared with TRBD1. CDR1 and CDR2 (germline): MDHEN, SYDVKM. The CDR3 spans 15 residues. The V and J ends lost 2 bases and 5 bases, in that order; junction bases with no gene match: 5. CDR3 in DNA: TGTGCCAGCAGTTTAGGACAGGGCGGTCATCAGCCCCAGCATTTT. Protein: CASSLGQGGHQPQHF.

V usage is TRBV30 and J usage is TRBJ2-7; TRBD1 matches at 10 bases. Germline V gene lookup returns CDR1 GTSNPN and CDR2 SVGIG (reference sequence). CDR3 length: 14 amino acids. With V trimmed by 4 bases and J by 3 bases, 6 bases remained unmatched. DNA for the CDR3: TGTGCCTGGACCCGACAGGGGGCGGACTACGAGCAGTACTTC. It codes for CAWTRQGADYEQYF.

V is TRBV28 and J is TRBJ2-1, with 8 positions matching TRBD1. The CDR3 has 14 residues. Germline CDR1 and CDR2: MDHEN and SYDVKM. Losses at the gene ends were 7 bases for V and 7 bases for J; bases not matched to a gene: 9. The CDR3 loop reads CASTPGTGLNEQFF. Here the CDR3 DNA reads TGTGCCAGCACCCCCGGGACAGGTTTAAATGAGCAGTTCTTC.

This clone was seen once. This rearrangement joins TRBV4-1 to TRBJ1-2; 8 nucleotides match TRBD1. There are 18 residues in the CDR3. V shed 3 bases and J 4 bases; nucleotides not matched to a gene: 16. CDR1 and CDR2 from the germline V gene are MGHRA and YSYEKL. CDR3 amino acids: CASSQHGGGRGQGYGYTF. For the CDR3, the DNA is TGCGCCAGCAGCCAGCACGGGGGAGGCAGGGGGCAAGGCTATGGCTACACCTTC.

V usage is TRBV5-4 and J usage is TRBJ1-4; 12 bases map to TRBD1. The length of the CDR3 is 17 residues. CDR1 SGHNT and CDR2 YYREEE come from the germline V gene (reference sequence). With V trimmed by 4 bases and J by 1 base, 5 bases remained unmatched. The DNA of the CDR3 is TGTGCCAGCAGCCCCGGGACAGGGGGCCTAACTAATGAAAAACTGTTTTTT. Amino acid sequence: CASSPGTGGLTNEKLFF. Variable domain in full (rest from reference TRBV5-4 and TRBJ1-4): ETGVTQSPTHLIKTRGQQVTLRCSSQSGHNTVSWYQQALGQGPQFIFQYYREEENGRGNFPPRFSGLQFPNYSSELNVNALELDDSALYLCASSPGTGGLTNEKLFFGSGTQLSVL.

CDR3 protein: CASSEEREFPDTQYF. DNA for the CDR3: TGCGCCAGCAGTGAGGAGCGGGAGTTCCCAGATACGCAGTATTTT. The V gene is TRBV10-1, the J gene TRBJ2-3; 8 nucleotides agree with TRBD2. This CDR3 is 15 amino acids long. Germline CDR1 is WNHNN and CDR2 is SYGVQD (reference sequence). After removal of 2 bases from V and 4 bases from J, the junction contained 5 bases not matched to a gene.

This chain joins TRBV21-1 and TRBJ2-3; TRBD1, the D gene given by the table, was not confirmed from the DNA. TRBV21-1 is a documented pseudogene. The CDR3 covers 15 residues. Here the CDR3 reads CASSKAPQLSDTQYF. The CDR3 DNA follows: TGTGCCAGCAGCAAAGCGCCCCAGTTATCAGATACGCAGTATTTT.

The chain carries TRBV11-3 and TRBJ2-3; D may be TRBD2 (6 bases). The CDR3 spans 15 residues. Trimming removed 1 base from V and 2 bases from J, with 10 bases in between. Germline V gene data show CDR1 as SGHNT and CDR2 as YENEEA. The CDR3 DNA reads as TGTGCCAGCAGCTTAGGGGGAGGATCCACAGATACGCAGTATTTT. Its translation is CASSLGGGSTDTQYF.

The J gene is TRBJ1-1, the V gene TRBV15; 8 bases are shared with TRBD1. J gave up 5 bases and V 0 bases, and 8 bases lay outside the gene matches. CDR3 size: 16 residues. CDR1 is LNHNV, CDR2 YYDKDF, per germline (reference sequence). The DNA for the CDR3 is TGTGCCACCAGCAGAGATGGATCCTGGACAGGGACTGAAGCTTTCTTT. Translated: CATSRDGSWTGTEAFF.

CDR3 DNA sequence: TGTGCCAGCAGTTTGCGAAATTATGGCTACACCTTC. Its translation: CASSLRNYGYTF. V is TRBV28 and J is TRBJ1-2; the D is unclear. This CDR3 region has 12 residues. Germline lookup yields CDR1 MDHEN and CDR2 SYDVKM. V was clipped by 3 bases and J by 5 bases, with 7 bases between them.

This rearrangement joins TRBV27 to TRBJ2-2; TRBD1 matches at 7 bases. Trimming removed 6 bases from V and 7 bases from J; junction bases left unmatched: 11. Germline V gives CDR1 MNHEY, CDR2 SMNVEV (reference sequence). The CDR3 has 15 residues. CDR3 nucleotide sequence: TGTGCCAGCAGCTTCGGTCTACACAGGGGCGGGGAGCTGTTTTTT. Its translation: CASSFGLHRGGELFF.

The V call is TRBV30, the J call TRBJ2-3; 9 positions match TRBD2. Looked up from germline, CDR1 is GTSNPN and CDR2 is SVGIG (reference sequence). Germline trimming cut 3 bases from V and 2 bases from J; bases unmatched to any gene: 12. This CDR3 has 17 residues. The CDR3 region is CAWRGGRAKYLTDTQYF. Here the CDR3 DNA reads TGTGCCTGGAGAGGCGGGAGGGCGAAATATCTCACAGATACGCAGTATTTT.

The rearrangement joins TRBV4-1 to TRBJ2-2; 7 bases are shared with TRBD1. The ends lost 0 bases at V and 5 bases at J; junction bases unmatched: 12. The germline CDR1 and CDR2 sequences are MGHRA and YSYEKL. The CDR3 consists of 18 residues. The CDR3, as DNA: TGCGCCAGCAGCCAAGAGTTCGGCAAGGGACAGTTAACCGGGGAGCTGTTTTTT. Protein sequence: CASSQEFGKGQLTGELFF.

This clone was seen only once. This chain links TRBV10-3 with TRBJ2-2; TRBD1 matches at 8 bases. The V gene's germline CDR1 is ENHRY and CDR2 SYGVKD. V lost 2 bases and J lost 3; bases outside the gene matches: 2. The CDR3 consists of 15 residues. CDR3 nucleotide sequence: TGTGCCATCAGTGAGGCGGACAGGGACACCGGGGAGCTGTTTTTT. Amino acids: CAISEADRDTGELFF.

The rearrangement links TRBV7-3 to TRBJ2-1, with TRBD1 matching 7 bases. Germline V gene sequence: CDR1 SGHTA, CDR2 FQGTGA. V dropped 4 bases and J dropped 4; count of bases not matched to a gene: 7. CDR3 length equals 15 residues. As DNA, the CDR3 is TGTGCCAGCAGCTCGACAGGGTACCCTTACAATGAGCAGTTCTTC. Residues: CASSSTGYPYNEQFF.

The CDR3 DNA follows: TGTGCCAGCAGCGTGGACACAGGATCCCTCTCTGGGGCCAACGTCCTGACTTTC. Translating gives CASSVDTGSLSGANVLTF. The chain recombines TRBV9 with TRBJ2-6; D is perhaps TRBD1 (5 bases). V dropped 2 bases and J dropped 0 bases, with 15 bases sitting between them. CDR1 is SGDLS and CDR2 is YYNGEE in the germline V gene. The CDR3 consists of 18 residues.

This chain connects TRBV11-2 to TRBJ1-1, with 8 bases matching TRBD1. The J segment lost 5 bases and the V segment lost 3 bases, leaving 5 bases of the junction unmatched. This CDR3 has 14 residues. CDR1 is SGHAT and CDR2 is FQNNGV in the germline V gene. The CDR3 region is CASSFRGRQTEAFF. As DNA, the CDR3 is TGTGCCAGCAGCTTCAGGGGGCGTCAAACTGAAGCTTTCTTT.